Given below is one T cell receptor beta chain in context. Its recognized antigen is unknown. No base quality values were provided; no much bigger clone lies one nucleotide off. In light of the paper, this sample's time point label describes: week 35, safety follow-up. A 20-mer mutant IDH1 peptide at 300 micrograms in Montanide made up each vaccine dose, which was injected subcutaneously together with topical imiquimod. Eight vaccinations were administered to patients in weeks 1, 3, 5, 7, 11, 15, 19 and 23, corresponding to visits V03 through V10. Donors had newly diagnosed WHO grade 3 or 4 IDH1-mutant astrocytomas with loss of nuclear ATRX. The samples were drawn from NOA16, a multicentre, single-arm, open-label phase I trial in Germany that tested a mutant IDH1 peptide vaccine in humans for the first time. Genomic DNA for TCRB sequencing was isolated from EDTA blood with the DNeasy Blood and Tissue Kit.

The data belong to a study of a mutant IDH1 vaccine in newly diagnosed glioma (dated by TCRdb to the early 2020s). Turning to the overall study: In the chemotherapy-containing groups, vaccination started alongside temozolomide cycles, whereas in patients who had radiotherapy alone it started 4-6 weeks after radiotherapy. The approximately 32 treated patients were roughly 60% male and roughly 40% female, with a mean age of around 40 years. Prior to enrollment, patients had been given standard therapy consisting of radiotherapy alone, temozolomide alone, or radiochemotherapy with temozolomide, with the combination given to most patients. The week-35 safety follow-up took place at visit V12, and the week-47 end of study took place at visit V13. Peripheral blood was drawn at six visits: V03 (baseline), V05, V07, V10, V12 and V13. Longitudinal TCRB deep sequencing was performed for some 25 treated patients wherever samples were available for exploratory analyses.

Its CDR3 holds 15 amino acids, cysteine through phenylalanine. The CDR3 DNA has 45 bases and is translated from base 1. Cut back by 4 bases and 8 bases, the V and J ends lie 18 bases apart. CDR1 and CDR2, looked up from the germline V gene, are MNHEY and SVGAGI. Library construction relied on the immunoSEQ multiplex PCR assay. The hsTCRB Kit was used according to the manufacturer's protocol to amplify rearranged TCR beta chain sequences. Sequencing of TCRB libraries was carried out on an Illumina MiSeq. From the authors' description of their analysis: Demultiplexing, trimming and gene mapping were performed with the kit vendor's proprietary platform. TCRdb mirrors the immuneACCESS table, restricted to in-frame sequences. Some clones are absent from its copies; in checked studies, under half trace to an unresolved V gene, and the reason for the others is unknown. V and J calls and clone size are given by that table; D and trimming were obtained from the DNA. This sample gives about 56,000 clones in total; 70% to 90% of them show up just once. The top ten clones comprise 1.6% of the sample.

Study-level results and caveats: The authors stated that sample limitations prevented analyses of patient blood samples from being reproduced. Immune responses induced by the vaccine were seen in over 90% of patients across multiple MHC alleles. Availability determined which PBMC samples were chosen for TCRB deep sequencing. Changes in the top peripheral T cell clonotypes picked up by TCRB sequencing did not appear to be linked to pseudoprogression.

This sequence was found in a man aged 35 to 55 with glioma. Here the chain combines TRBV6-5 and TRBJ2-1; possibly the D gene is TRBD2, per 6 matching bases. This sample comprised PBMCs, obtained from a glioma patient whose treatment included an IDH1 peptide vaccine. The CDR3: CASSLNRDLVYEQFF. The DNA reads TGTGCCAGCAGTTTAAACCGGGACTTAGTCTATGAGCAGTTCTTC.